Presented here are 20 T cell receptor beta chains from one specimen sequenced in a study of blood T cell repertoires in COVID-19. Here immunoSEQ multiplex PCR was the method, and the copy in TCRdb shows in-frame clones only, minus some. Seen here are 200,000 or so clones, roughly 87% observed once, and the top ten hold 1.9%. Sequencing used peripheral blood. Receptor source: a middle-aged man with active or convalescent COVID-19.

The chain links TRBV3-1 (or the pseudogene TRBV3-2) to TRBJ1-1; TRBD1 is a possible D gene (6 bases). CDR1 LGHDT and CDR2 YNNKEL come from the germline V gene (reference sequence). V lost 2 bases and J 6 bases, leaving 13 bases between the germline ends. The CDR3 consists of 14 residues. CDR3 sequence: CASSQLAQGPEAFF. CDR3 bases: TGTGCCAGCAGCCAATTGGCACAGGGACCTGAAGCTTTCTTT.

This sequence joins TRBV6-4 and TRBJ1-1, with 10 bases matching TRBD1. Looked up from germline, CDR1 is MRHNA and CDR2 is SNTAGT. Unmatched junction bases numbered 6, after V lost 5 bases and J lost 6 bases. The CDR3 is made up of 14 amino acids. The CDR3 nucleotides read TGTGCCAGCAGTCGGACAGGGGGGGATGCTGAAGCTTTCTTT. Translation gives CASSRTGGDAEAFF.

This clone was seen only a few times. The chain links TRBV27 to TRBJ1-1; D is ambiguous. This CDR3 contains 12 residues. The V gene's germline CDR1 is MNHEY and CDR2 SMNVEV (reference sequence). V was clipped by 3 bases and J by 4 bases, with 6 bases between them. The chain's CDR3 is CASSLHGTEAFF. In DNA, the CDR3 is TGTGCCAGCAGTTTGCACGGCACTGAAGCTTTCTTT.

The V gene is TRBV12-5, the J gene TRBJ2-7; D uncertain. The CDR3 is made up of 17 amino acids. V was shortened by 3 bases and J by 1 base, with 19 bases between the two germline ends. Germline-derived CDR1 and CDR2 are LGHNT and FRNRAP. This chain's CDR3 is CASGFPPSPGQSYEQYF. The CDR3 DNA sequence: TGTGCTAGTGGTTTTCCCCCCTCGCCTGGGCAGTCCTACGAGCAGTACTTC.

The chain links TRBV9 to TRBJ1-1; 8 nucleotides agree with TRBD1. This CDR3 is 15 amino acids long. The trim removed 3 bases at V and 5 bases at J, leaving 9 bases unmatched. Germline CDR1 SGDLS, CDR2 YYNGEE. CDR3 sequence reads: CASSGGPGGLTEAFF. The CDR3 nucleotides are TGTGCCAGCAGCGGGGGGCCAGGGGGCTTAACTGAAGCTTTCTTT.

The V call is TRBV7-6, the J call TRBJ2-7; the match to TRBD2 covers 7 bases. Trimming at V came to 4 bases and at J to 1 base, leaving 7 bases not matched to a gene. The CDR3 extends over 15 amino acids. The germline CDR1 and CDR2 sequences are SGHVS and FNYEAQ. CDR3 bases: TGTGCCAGCAGCTCCCGTTGGGGAGGGTCCTACGAGCAGTACTTC. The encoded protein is CASSSRWGGSYEQYF.

Written as DNA, the CDR3 is TGTGCCAGCATGGCGGAGCGCACAGATACGCAGTATTTT. Translation gives CASMAERTDTQYF. The rearrangement joins TRBV2 to TRBJ2-3; D is undetermined. CDR1 and CDR2 from the germline V gene are SNHLY and FYNNEI. V shed 7 bases and J shed 1 base, with 9 bases lying between them. This CDR3 comprises 13 residues.

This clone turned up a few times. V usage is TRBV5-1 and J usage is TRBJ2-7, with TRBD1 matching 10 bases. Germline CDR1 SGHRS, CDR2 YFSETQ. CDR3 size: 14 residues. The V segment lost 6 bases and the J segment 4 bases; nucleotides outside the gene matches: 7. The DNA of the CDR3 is TGCGCCAGCACTGACAGGGGGCTAAAGTACGAGCAGTACTTC. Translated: CASTDRGLKYEQYF.

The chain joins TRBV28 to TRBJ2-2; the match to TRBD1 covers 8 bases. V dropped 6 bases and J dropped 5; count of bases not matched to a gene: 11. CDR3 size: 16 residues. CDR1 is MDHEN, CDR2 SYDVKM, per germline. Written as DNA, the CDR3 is TGTGCCAGCAGCCTCCGGACAGGGAAAAGGACCGGGGAGCTGTTTTTT. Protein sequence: CASSLRTGKRTGELFF. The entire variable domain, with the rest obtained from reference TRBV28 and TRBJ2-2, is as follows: DVKVTQSSRYLVKRTGEKVFLECVQDMDHENMFWYRQDPGLGLRLIYFSYDVKMKEKGDIPEGYSVSREKKERFSLILESASTNQTSMYLCASSLRTGKRTGELFFGEGSRLTVL.

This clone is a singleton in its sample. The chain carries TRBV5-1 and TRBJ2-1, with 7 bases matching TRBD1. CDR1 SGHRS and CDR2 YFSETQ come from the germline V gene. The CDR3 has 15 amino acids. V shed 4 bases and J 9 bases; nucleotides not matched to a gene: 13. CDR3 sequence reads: CASSHERQGFSEQFF. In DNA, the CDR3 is TGCGCCAGCAGCCACGAGAGACAGGGATTTAGTGAGCAGTTCTTC.

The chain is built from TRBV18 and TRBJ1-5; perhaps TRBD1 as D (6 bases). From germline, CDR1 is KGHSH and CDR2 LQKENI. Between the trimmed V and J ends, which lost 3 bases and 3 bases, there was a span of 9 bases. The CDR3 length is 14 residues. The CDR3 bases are TGTGCCAGCTCACCTGACAGGTTCAATCAGCCCCAGCATTTT. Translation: CASSPDRFNQPQHF.

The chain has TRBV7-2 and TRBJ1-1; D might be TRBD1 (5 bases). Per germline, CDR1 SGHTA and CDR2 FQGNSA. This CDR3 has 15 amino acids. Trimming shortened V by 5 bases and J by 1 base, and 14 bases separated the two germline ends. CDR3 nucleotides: TGTGCCAGCAGCCCACGGAGGGGAGAGAACACTGAAGCTTTCTTT. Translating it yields CASSPRRGENTEAFF.

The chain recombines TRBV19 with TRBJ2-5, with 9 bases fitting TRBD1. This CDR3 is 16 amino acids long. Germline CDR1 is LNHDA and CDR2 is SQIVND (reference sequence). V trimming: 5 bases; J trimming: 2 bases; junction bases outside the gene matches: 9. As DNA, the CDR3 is TGTGCCAGTAGTGAGGACAGGGGCGAGATTCAAGAGACCCAGTACTTC. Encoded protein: CASSEDRGEIQETQYF.

As DNA, the CDR3 is TGTGCCAGCAGCTTAGGAGCTAGTCCCAACACAGATACGCAGTATTTT. It translates to CASSLGASPNTDTQYF. V is TRBV7-8 and J is TRBJ2-3; D remains unclear. The CDR3 contains 16 residues. Germline CDR1 SGHVS, CDR2 FQNEAQ. Trimming cost V 1 base and J 2 bases, with 13 bases left between them. Full variable domain (rest looked up from reference TRBV7-8 and TRBJ2-3): GAGVSQSPRYKVAKRGQDVALRCDPISGHVSLFWYQQALGQGPEFLTYFQNEAQLDKSGLPSDRFFAERPEGSVSTLKIQRTQQEDSAVYLCASSLGASPNTDTQYFGPGTRLTVL.

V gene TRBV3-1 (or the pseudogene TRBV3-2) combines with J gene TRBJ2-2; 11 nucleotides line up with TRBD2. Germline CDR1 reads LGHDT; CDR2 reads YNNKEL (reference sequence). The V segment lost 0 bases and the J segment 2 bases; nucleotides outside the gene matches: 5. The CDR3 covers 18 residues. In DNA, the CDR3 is TGTGCCAGCAGCCAAGATCTGGGACTAGCGGCTAACACCGGGGAGCTGTTTTTT. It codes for CASSQDLGLAANTGELFF.

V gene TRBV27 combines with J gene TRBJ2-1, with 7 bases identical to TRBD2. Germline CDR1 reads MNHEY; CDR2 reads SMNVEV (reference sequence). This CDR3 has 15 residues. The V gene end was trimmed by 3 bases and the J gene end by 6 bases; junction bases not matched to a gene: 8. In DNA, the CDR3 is TGTGCCAGCAGTTTCCGCCGACCGGGAGGCAATGAGCAGTTCTTC. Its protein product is CASSFRRPGGNEQFF.

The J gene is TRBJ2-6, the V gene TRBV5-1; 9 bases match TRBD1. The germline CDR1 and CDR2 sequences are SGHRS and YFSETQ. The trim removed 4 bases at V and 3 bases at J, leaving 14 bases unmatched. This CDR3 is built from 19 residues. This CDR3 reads CASSIPGRTGAYGANVLTF. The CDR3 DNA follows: TGCGCCAGCAGCATACCGGGCCGGACAGGGGCTTATGGGGCCAACGTCCTGACTTTC.

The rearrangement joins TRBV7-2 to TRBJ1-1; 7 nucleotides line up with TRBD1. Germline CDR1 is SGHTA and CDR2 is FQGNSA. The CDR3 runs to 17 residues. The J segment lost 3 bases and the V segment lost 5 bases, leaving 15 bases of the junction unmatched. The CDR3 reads CASSPFEQGTQYTEAFF. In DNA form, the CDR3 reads TGTGCCAGCAGCCCCTTCGAACAGGGGACACAATACACTGAAGCTTTCTTT.

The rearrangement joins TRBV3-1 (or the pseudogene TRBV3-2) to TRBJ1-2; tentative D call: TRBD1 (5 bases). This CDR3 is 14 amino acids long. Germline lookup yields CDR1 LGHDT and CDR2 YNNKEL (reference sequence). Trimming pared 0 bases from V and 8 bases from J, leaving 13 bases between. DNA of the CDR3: TGTGCCAGCAGCCAAGATCAAGGGACTGGCGGCTACACCTTC. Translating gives CASSQDQGTGGYTF.

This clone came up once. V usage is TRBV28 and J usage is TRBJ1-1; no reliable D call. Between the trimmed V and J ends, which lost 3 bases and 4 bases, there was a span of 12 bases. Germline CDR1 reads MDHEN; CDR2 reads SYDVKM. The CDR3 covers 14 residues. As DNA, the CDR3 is TGTGCCAGCAGTTTGCGGGCGCGGAGCACTGAAGCTTTCTTT. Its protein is CASSLRARSTEAFF.